Below, one T cell receptor (beta chain) is given with its context. Its antigen is as yet unknown. The data stem from a study of T cell responses to AZD1222 COVID-19 vaccine. Study in general: Second doses at about 4 or about 12 weeks were pooled. General study findings and limits: Repertoires were obtained solely post-peak T cell response. The donor group comprised mostly white British people and more females; the analysis possibly underestimated clonal diversity. Only a handful of AZD1222 recipients, more than 5 in all, had baseline seropositivity.

The CDR3 totals 15 residues. The germline CDR1 and CDR2 sequences are LNHDA and SQIVND (reference sequence). V lost 3 bases and J lost 0; bases outside the gene matches: 2. This table comes from immunoSEQ multiplex PCR, and its TCRdb copy is limited to in-frame clones, with some not included. The sample records 35,000 to 55,000 clones, about 83% being singletons. The source is an adult in good health. The input for sequencing was peripheral blood, taken on day 0 of AZD1222 vaccination. The V call is TRBV19, the J call TRBJ2-1; 7 nucleotides line up with TRBD1. The CDR3 reads CASSIRDSSYNEQFF. DNA of the CDR3: TGTGCCAGTAGTATTAGGGACAGCTCCTACAATGAGCAGTTCTTC.